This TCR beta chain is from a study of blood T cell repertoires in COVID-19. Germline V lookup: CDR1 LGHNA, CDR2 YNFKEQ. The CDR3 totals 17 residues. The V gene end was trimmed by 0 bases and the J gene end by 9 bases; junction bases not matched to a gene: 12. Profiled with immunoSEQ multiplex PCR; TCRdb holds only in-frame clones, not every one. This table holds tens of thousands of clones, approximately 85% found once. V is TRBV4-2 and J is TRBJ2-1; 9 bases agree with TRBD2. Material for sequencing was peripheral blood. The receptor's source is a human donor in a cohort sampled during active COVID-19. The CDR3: CASSQDRRRGGLAEQFF. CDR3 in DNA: TGTGCCAGCAGCCAAGATCGGAGGCGGGGGGGCCTTGCTGAGCAGTTCTTC.